A selection of T cell receptor beta chains follows, all from one sample in a study of T cell responses to AZD1222 COVID-19 vaccine. Sequencing was performed with immunoSEQ multiplex PCR; in TCRdb, only in-frame clones are kept and a portion is missing. This repertoire shows 70,000 or so clones, roughly 90% found once; its top ten account for roughly 8.3%. The sample was peripheral blood, taken on day 0 of AZD1222 vaccination. Receptors were obtained from an adult in good health. The CDR3 runs from the conserved cysteine through the conserved F or W. Fields, in order: clone size, D gene, J gene, V gene, CDR3 DNA, CDR3 protein. D genes are given only for firm matches. Not every row has a clone size; where given, it reads once, few, many or a size class.

-	-	TRBJ1-2	TRBV11-2	TGTGCCAGCAGCTTAGGCGATACAGCTAACTATGGCTACACCTTC	CASSLGDTANYGYTF
-	TRBD1	TRBJ2-7	TRBV30	TGTGCTGCTGCACCAGGGGGCTACGAGCAGTACTTC	CAAAPGGYEQYF
-	TRBD2	TRBJ2-1	TRBV6-4	TGTGCCAGCAGTGACGGGGGAGGACTAGGCGTCAATGAGCAGTTCTTC	CASSDGGGLGVNEQFF
few	-	TRBJ1-6	TRBV12-3/TRBV12-4	TGTGCCAGCAGGGTGCATAGTTCACCCCTCCACTTT	CASRVHSSPLHF
-	TRBD2	TRBJ2-1	TRBV28	TGTGCCAGCAGTTTATGGGTGGGACTAGCGGGAGTATCCTACAATGAGCAGTTCTTC	CASSLWVGLAGVSYNEQFF
once	-	TRBJ1-5	TRBV20-1	TGCAGTGCTAGTGCCCCCGGGACCTATCTCGCCCCCCAGCATTTT	CSASAPGTYLAPQHF
-	-	TRBJ2-1	TRBV24-1	TGTGCCACCAGTGATTTGACGGGAGAAGATGAGCAGTTCTTC	CATSDLTGEDEQFF
-	TRBD1	TRBJ1-5	TRBV2	TGTGCCAGCAGGGGGACAGCTCTTAATCAGCCCCAGCATTTT	CASRGTALNQPQHF
-	-	TRBJ2-3	TRBV10-2	TGCGCCAGCAGTGAGCCCCCGGATACGCAGTATTTT	CASSEPPDTQYF
-	TRBD2	TRBJ2-7	TRBV4-2	TGTGCCAGCAGCCAAGATTGGAGTAGCGGGGGCGAGCAGTACTTC	CASSQDWSSGGEQYF